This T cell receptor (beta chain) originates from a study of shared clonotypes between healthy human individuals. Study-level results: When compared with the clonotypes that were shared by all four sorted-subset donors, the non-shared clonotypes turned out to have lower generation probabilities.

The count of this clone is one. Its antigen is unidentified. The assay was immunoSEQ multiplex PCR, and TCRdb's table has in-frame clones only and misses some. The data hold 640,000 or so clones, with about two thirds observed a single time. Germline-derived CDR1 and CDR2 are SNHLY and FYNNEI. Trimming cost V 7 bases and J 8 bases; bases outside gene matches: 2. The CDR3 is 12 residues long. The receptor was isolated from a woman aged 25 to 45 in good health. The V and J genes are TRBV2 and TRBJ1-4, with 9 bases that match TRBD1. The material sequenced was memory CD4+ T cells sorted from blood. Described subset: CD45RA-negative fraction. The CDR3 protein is CASMGQGEKLFF. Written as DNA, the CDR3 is TGTGCCAGCATGGGACAGGGAGAAAAACTGTTTTTT. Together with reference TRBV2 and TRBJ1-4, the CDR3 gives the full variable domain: EPEVTQTPSHQVTQMGQEVILRCVPISNHLYFYWYRQILGQKVEFLVSFYNNEISEKSEIFDDQFSVERPDGSNFTLKIRSTKLEDSAMYFCASMGQGEKLFFGSGTQLSVL.